This is a list of T cell receptor beta chains from one sample in a study of blood T cell repertoires in COVID-19. The assay was immunoSEQ multiplex PCR, and TCRdb's table has in-frame clones only and misses some. The sample yields 200,000 to 250,000 clones, 85% seen once. Specimen: peripheral blood. The receptors were sampled from a man aged 35 to 55 with acute or convalescent COVID-19. Each CDR3 is given with its conserved first and last residue. D genes are given only for firm matches. Not every row has a clone size; where given, it reads once, few, many or a size class.

j_call v_call d_call clone_size cdr3_nt cdr3_aa
TRBJ2-7 TRBV2 - once TGTGCCAGCAGTGTCCAAGGAGGGTGGCAAGTCAGCGAGCAGTACTTC CASSVQGGWQVSEQYF
TRBJ1-1 TRBV3-1/TRBV3-2 - - TGTGCCAGCAGCCAGTACACCGGGGTAAACACTGAAGCTTTCTTT CASSQYTGVNTEAFF
TRBJ2-7 TRBV2 TRBD1 once TGTGCCAGCAGATGGGACAGGGCATCCTACGAGCAGTACTTC CASRWDRASYEQYF
TRBJ1-1 TRBV6-5 - - TGTGCCAGCAGTTATTTGGGAGCGAACACTGAAGCTTTCTTT CASSYLGANTEAFF
TRBJ2-1 TRBV28 - - TGTGCCAGCAGCCAACACGGGGAAGGCTACAATGAGCAGTTCTTC CASSQHGEGYNEQFF
TRBJ1-2 TRBV3-1/TRBV3-2 - - TGTGCCAGCAGCCAAGGATCCCTTAGCTATGGCTACACCTTC CASSQGSLSYGYTF
TRBJ2-7 TRBV2 - once TGTGCCAGCAGTGAAGGAGAGGGTCTCGACGAGCAGTACTTC CASSEGEGLDEQYF
TRBJ1-3 TRBV30 TRBD1 - TGTGCCTGGAGAAGGGGGCTGAACACCATATATTTT CAWRRGLNTIYF
TRBJ1-1 TRBV11-3 - once TGTGCCAGCAGCTTAGATTTGGGCGCTGAAGCTTTCTTT CASSLDLGAEAFF
TRBJ2-7 TRBV28 - - TGTGCCAGCAGCCTAGGCTACGAGCAGTACTTC CASSLGYEQYF
TRBJ1-1 TRBV30 - - TGTGCCTGGAGTCATACAGTGAACACTGAAGCTTTCTTT CAWSHTVNTEAFF
TRBJ1-2 TRBV7-2 TRBD1 - TGTGCCAGCAGCACCCAGACAGGGCTGAACTATGGCTACACCTTC CASSTQTGLNYGYTF
TRBJ1-2 TRBV2 - once TGTGCCAGCAGCCCAAACCGGGTCTATGGCTACACCTTC CASSPNRVYGYTF
TRBJ2-5 TRBV2 - - TGTGCCAGCAGTGAGGGCGGGGGCAGAGAGACCCAGTACTTC CASSEGGGRETQYF
TRBJ2-1 TRBV29-1 - - TGCAGCGTTGAATTCTTCCCCTACAATGAGCAGTTCTTC CSVEFFPYNEQFF
TRBJ1-3 TRBV3-1/TRBV3-2 - - TGTGCCAGCAGCTACGGGACACCAGGAAACACCATATATTTT CASSYGTPGNTIYF
TRBJ1-1 TRBV6-1 - - TGTGCCAGCAGTGATCCTAGGGGGTTTGTGAACACTGAAGCTTTCTTT CASSDPRGFVNTEAFF
TRBJ1-2 TRBV19 TRBD1 - TGTGCCAGCCTCTTGGGTGGGACAGGGGGAGATGGCTACACCTTC CASLLGGTGGDGYTF
TRBJ2-7 TRBV6-5 TRBD1 - TGTGCCAGCAGGGTCACAGGGGGGTCCTACGAGCAGTACTTC CASRVTGGSYEQYF
TRBJ2-1 TRBV6-5 - - TGTGCCAGCAGCAGCCACGGGAATGAGCAGTTCTTC CASSSHGNEQFF
TRBJ1-1 TRBV5-1 - - TGCGCCAGCAGCTTGGATTTTTCGGCAGGTAGGTTTGGGACTGAAGCTTTCTTT CASSLDFSAGRFGTEAFF
TRBJ2-2 TRBV6-5 - once TGTGCCAGCAGTTATTCGGAGACCGGGGAGCTGTTTTTT CASSYSETGELFF
TRBJ2-1 TRBV11-2 TRBD2 - TGTGCCAGCAGCGGAAGACTAGCGGGGGGACCAAACAATGAGCAGTTCTTC CASSGRLAGGPNNEQFF